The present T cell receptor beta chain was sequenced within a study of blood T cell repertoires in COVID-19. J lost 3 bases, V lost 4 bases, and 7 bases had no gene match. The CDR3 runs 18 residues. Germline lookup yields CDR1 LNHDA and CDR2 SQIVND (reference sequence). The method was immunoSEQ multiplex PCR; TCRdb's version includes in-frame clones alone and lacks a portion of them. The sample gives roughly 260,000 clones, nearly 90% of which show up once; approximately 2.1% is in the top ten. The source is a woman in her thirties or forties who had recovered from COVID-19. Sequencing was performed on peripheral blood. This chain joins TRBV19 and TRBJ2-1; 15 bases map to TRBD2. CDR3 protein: CASSRVGTSGGYYNEQFF. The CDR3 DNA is TGTGCCAGTAGTAGGGTAGGGACTAGCGGGGGGTACTACAATGAGCAGTTCTTC.